The 22 T cell receptor beta chains reported below all come from one sample, sequenced in a study of shared T cell receptors in the human thymus. Sequenced by immunoSEQ multiplex PCR; TCRdb stores in-frame clones only, minus some. The sample contains about 660,000 clones, more than 75% of which appear only once. These data were also reused for a study on human thymus T cells.

Sequenced: thymocytes. The source of these receptors is a boy under three years old with a congenital heart defect.

V gene TRBV9 combines with J gene TRBJ1-2; D uncertain. The CDR3 spans 15 residues. The germline V gene encodes CDR1 SGDLS and CDR2 YYNGEE. Trimming shortened V by 0 bases and J by 3 bases, and 12 bases separated the two germline ends. CDR3 sequence (DNA): TGTGCCAGCAGCGTAGGTCCAGGCCGCTACTATGGCTACACCTTC. As protein: CASSVGPGRYYGYTF. Complete variable domain (other parts from reference TRBV9 and TRBJ1-2): DSGVTQTPKHLITATGQRVTLRCSPRSGDLSVYWYQQSLDQGLQFLIQYYNGEERAKGNILERFSAQQFPDLHSELNLSSLELGDSALYFCASSVGPGRYYGYTFGSGTRLTVV.

The rearrangement joins TRBV4-3 to TRBJ2-1; 13 bases fit TRBD2. The junction had 12 bases not matched to a gene; V was cut back by 1 base and J by 6 bases. Germline CDR1 reads LGHNA; CDR2 reads YSLEER. There are 19 residues in the CDR3. The DNA of the CDR3 is TGCGCCAGCAGCCAAGTATTACTAGCGGGAGGGCCTTTGGTCAATGAGCAGTTCTTC. This codes for CASSQVLLAGGPLVNEQFF.

The gene calls are TRBV4-3 and TRBJ1-2; a weak D match, TRBD1 (5 bases). CDR1 is LGHNA, CDR2 YSLEER, per germline. There are 14 residues in the CDR3. Trimming pared 2 bases from V and 7 bases from J, leaving 14 bases between. The CDR3 sequence is CASSQKQGQSGYTF. CDR3 nucleotides: TGCGCCAGCAGCCAAAAACAAGGACAATCTGGCTACACCTTC.

The genes are TRBV19 and TRBJ2-2; a weak D match, TRBD2 (6 bases). Trimming pared 5 bases from V and 9 bases from J, leaving 16 bases between. The CDR3 spans 14 residues. Germline V gene sequence: CDR1 LNHDA, CDR2 SQIVND (reference sequence). The CDR3 sequence is CASSAGTPLRELFF. The CDR3 DNA reads as TGTGCCAGTAGTGCCGGGACTCCTCTCCGGGAGCTGTTTTTT.

V is TRBV29-1 and J is TRBJ1-2, with a possible D match to TRBD1 (5 bases). This CDR3 is built from 14 residues. Trimming took 3 bases from V and 2 from J, leaving 13 bases between them. CDR1 and CDR2 from the germline V gene are SQVTM and ANQGSEA. The CDR3 sequence is CSVDLGHLNYGYTF. CDR3 DNA: TGCAGCGTTGATCTAGGACACCTAAACTATGGCTACACCTTC.

In this sample, this clone turned up once. The chain links TRBV4-3 to TRBJ1-2; TRBD1 matches 9 bases. The CDR3 is made up of 18 amino acids. V gave up 0 bases and J gave up 2 bases; unmatched junction bases: 10. Germline-derived CDR1 and CDR2 are LGHNA and YSLEER. The CDR3 bases are TGCGCCAGCAGCCAAGATATGTCCGGGACAGGGACCAACTATGGCTACACCTTC. It specifies CASSQDMSGTGTNYGYTF.

This clone was picked up one time. The J gene is TRBJ2-7, the V gene TRBV7-9; D perhaps matches TRBD2 (6 bases). Trimming took off 5 bases at V and 4 bases at J, with 18 bases between the two ends. The germline gives CDR1 SEHNR, CDR2 FQNEAQ (reference sequence). The CDR3 contains 15 residues. CDR3 region: CASSPLPGDLYEQYF. The CDR3 DNA reads as TGTGCCAGCAGCCCTCTTCCGGGGGACCTTTACGAGCAGTACTTC.

This clone is a singleton in its sample. The rearrangement joins TRBV20-1 to TRBJ2-7, with TRBD2 as a possible D gene (5 bases). CDR3 length: 10 residues. Looked up from germline, CDR1 is DFQATT and CDR2 is SNEGSKA (reference sequence). V shed 6 bases and J shed 7 bases, with 10 bases lying between them. The CDR3 sequence is CSATTIEQYF. DNA of the CDR3: TGCAGTGCCACGACTATTGAGCAGTACTTC.

V is TRBV7-3 and J is TRBJ2-2; the D gene is possibly TRBD1 (6 bases). CDR3 length: 18 residues. V was pared by 2 bases and J by 1 base, with 17 bases between. CDR1 is SGHTA and CDR2 is FQGTGA in the germline V gene. This chain's CDR3 is CASSLGRTPGQNTGELFF. Here the CDR3 DNA reads TGTGCCAGCAGCTTAGGCCGCACTCCGGGACAGAACACCGGGGAGCTGTTTTTT. The full variable domain, in which reference TRBV7-3 and TRBJ2-2 provide the parts outside the CDR3, is GAGVSQTPSNKVTEKGKYVELRCDPISGHTALYWYRQSLGQGPEFLIYFQGTGAADDSGLPNDRFFAVRPEGSVSTLKIQRTERGDSAVYLCASSLGRTPGQNTGELFFGEGSRLTVL.

As to this clone: Distinct nucleotide sequences in the sample also encode this CDR3. This sequence joins TRBV5-1 and TRBJ1-2; D possibly corresponds to TRBD1 (5 bases). Trimming took off 8 bases at V and 5 bases at J, with 22 bases between the two ends. Germline-derived CDR1 and CDR2 are SGHRS and YFSETQ. The CDR3 covers 15 residues. The CDR3 region has the DNA TGCGCCAGTAGACCAGACAGTCGGATTGTATATGGCTACACCTTC. It is translated as CASRPDSRIVYGYTF.

The V and J genes are TRBV28 and TRBJ1-1; the match to TRBD1 covers 9 bases. CDR1 is MDHEN, CDR2 SYDVKM, per germline. V gave up 5 bases and J gave up 4 bases; unmatched junction bases: 14. The CDR3 contains 17 residues. In DNA form, the CDR3 reads TGTGCCAGCAGTCTCGGACCCGGCCAGACAGGGGGCACTGAAGCTTTCTTT. Encoded protein: CASSLGPGQTGGTEAFF.

V gene TRBV7-2 combines with J gene TRBJ1-3; 7 bases agree with TRBD1. There are 19 residues in the CDR3. V trimming: 5 bases; J trimming: 4 bases; junction bases outside the gene matches: 20. From germline, CDR1 is SGHTA and CDR2 FQGNSA. The CDR3 sequence is CASSRPRQGVILAGNTIYF. The CDR3 DNA reads as TGTGCCAGCAGCCGCCCGAGGCAGGGGGTAATTTTAGCGGGAAACACCATATATTTT.

This clone was found a few times. The rearrangement links TRBV4-3 to TRBJ2-1, with 14 nucleotides matching TRBD2. CDR3 length: 16 amino acids. Germline lookup yields CDR1 LGHNA and CDR2 YSLEER. V was clipped by 4 bases and J by 8 bases; unmatched bases: 7. The DNA for the CDR3 is TGCGCCAGCAGCCGTAAGGGGACTAGCGGGGGCGATGAGCAGTTCTTC. Protein product: CASSRKGTSGGDEQFF.

The V gene is TRBV14, the J gene TRBJ1-2; 7 bases align to TRBD1. The germline V gene encodes CDR1 SGHDN and CDR2 FVKESK. V shed 4 bases, J shed 2 bases, and the junction held 1 base outside the gene matches. The CDR3 runs to 13 residues. CDR3 sequence reads: CASSPQGNYGYTF. The CDR3 nucleotides read TGTGCCAGCAGCCCACAGGGGAACTATGGCTACACCTTC.

The chain has TRBV2 and TRBJ2-5, with a possible D match to TRBD1 (6 bases). Germline V gives CDR1 SNHLY, CDR2 FYNNEI. The ends were cut back, 0 bases at V and 0 bases at J, with 14 bases in the middle. This CDR3 has 17 amino acids. The CDR3 reads CASSEARDTKYQETQYF. CDR3 nucleotide sequence: TGTGCCAGCAGTGAAGCAAGGGACACCAAGTACCAAGAGACCCAGTACTTC.

The chain joins TRBV25-1 to TRBJ2-1; TRBD2 aligns across 9 bases. The CDR3 spans 16 residues. The trim removed 5 bases at V and 5 bases at J, leaving 10 bases unmatched. CDR1 and CDR2 from the germline V gene are MGHDK and SYGVNS. CDR3 in amino acids: CASSRSGLAENNEQFF. As DNA, the CDR3 is TGTGCCAGCAGTAGATCGGGACTAGCAGAGAACAATGAGCAGTTCTTC.

V is TRBV29-1 and J is TRBJ1-6; 9 bases match TRBD1. Trimming at V came to 5 bases and at J to 9 bases, leaving 8 bases not matched to a gene. The germline gives CDR1 SQVTM, CDR2 ANQGSEA. The CDR3 length is 14 residues. CDR3 DNA: TGCAGCGTTCATTCACAGGGGGCGGCTTCACCCCTCCACTTT. It is translated as CSVHSQGAASPLHF.

The chain carries TRBV27 and TRBJ1-4; D may be TRBD1 (5 bases). The V end was cut by 0 bases, the J end by 5 bases, with 13 bases between. Germline V gives CDR1 MNHEY, CDR2 SMNVEV (reference sequence). The CDR3 is made up of 16 amino acids. This CDR3 is CASSLSGLVRNEKLFF. Here the CDR3 DNA reads TGTGCCAGCAGTTTATCGGGACTTGTCCGAAATGAAAAACTGTTTTTT.

This clone was seen only once. CDR3 region: CAWSVRGSKNIQYF. The DNA of the CDR3 is TGTGCCTGGAGTGTACGCGGGTCCAAAAACATTCAGTACTTC. The chain joins TRBV30 to TRBJ2-4; TRBD2 might be the D (5 bases). The CDR3 runs to 14 residues. V lost 0 bases and J lost 2, with 8 bases in between. Germline CDR1 GTSNPN, CDR2 SVGIG (reference sequence).

The gene calls are TRBV14 and TRBJ2-5; D possibly corresponds to TRBD1 (5 bases). Deletions cut 0 bases from V and 1 base from J, with 18 bases between. Germline V gene data show CDR1 as SGHDN and CDR2 as FVKESK. The CDR3 has 18 residues. The CDR3 region is CASSQDARLGPLQETQYF. The CDR3, as DNA: TGTGCCAGCAGCCAAGATGCCCGCTTGGGGCCCCTCCAAGAGACCCAGTACTTC.

The J gene is TRBJ2-1, the V gene TRBV5-1; TRBD2 aligns across 7 bases. The V segment lost 1 base and the J segment 8 bases; nucleotides outside the gene matches: 6. This CDR3 contains 14 residues. Germline lookup yields CDR1 SGHRS and CDR2 YFSETQ. The CDR3 region is CASSLRTRVHEQFF. The CDR3 DNA reads as TGCGCCAGCAGCTTGAGGACTAGGGTTCATGAGCAGTTCTTC.

V and J are TRBV7-2 and TRBJ1-5, with 8 bases matching TRBD1. Germline V gives CDR1 SGHTA, CDR2 FQGNSA. J gave up 2 bases and V 5 bases, and 2 bases lay outside the gene matches. This CDR3 contains 14 residues. The CDR3 loop reads CASSPGGGNQPQHF. CDR3 DNA sequence: TGTGCCAGCAGCCCAGGGGGCGGCAATCAGCCCCAGCATTTT.